The subject of this entry is one T cell receptor beta chain. Antigen: not known. TCRdb used MiXCR to reprocess the 5' RACE reads, holding one entry per CDR3 protein. This table holds around 110,000 distinct CDR3 sequences, 17% found once. CDR1 MNHEY and CDR2 SMNVEV come from the germline V gene (reference sequence). The V end was cut by 7 bases, the J end by 2 bases, with 11 bases between. The CDR3 sequence is 13 residues long. This specimen comes from a study of T-cell memory formation after mild COVID-19. The wider study: Largely, the TCR clusters proved donor specific. The study, taken as a whole, reports: Specificity for SARS-CoV-2 was not confirmed among the second-wave clones peaking on day 37.

Sequenced material: PBMCs or a T cell subset sorted from them (not recorded which). The receptor was isolated from an adult woman who had mild COVID-19 (a few samples of this study predate the infection). Cell type and time point are not known. J is TRBJ1-1 and V is TRBV27; D not resolved. The CDR3 spells CASISSGNTEAFF. The DNA for the CDR3 is TGTGCCAGCATTAGTTCGGGAAACACTGAAGCTTTCTTT.